This T cell receptor (beta chain) was sequenced in a study of blood T cell repertoires in COVID-19. Whole-study context: The analysed material was cDNA or gDNA that came from T cells, B-cell-depleted T cells, or PBMCs.

Data came from immunoSEQ multiplex PCR; TCRdb stores just in-frame clones and leaves some out. The table includes 120,000 to 150,000 clones, roughly 79% detected once. The CDR3 length is 14 residues. Germline CDR1 and CDR2: LNHDA and SQIVND (reference sequence). After removal of 6 bases from V and 2 bases from J, the junction contained 2 bases not matched to a gene. The sequence was obtained from a man aged 50 to 60 with active or convalescent COVID-19. The chain is built from TRBV19 and TRBJ2-2; 8 bases are a match to TRBD2. Sequencing was done on a sample of peripheral blood. Written as DNA, the CDR3 is TGTGCCAGTAGCGGGAGGGCCAACACCGGGGAGCTGTTTTTT. The encoded protein is CASSGRANTGELFF.